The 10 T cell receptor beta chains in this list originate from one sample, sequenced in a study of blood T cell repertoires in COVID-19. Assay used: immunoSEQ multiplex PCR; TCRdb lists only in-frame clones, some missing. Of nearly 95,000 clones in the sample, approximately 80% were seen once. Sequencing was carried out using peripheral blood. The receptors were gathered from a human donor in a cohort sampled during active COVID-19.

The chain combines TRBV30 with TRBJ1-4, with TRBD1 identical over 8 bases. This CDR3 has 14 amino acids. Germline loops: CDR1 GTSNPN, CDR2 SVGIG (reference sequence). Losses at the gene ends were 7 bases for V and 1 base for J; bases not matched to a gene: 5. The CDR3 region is CALLDRETNEKLFF. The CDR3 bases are TGTGCCTTGTTGGACAGGGAAACTAATGAAAAACTGTTTTTT.

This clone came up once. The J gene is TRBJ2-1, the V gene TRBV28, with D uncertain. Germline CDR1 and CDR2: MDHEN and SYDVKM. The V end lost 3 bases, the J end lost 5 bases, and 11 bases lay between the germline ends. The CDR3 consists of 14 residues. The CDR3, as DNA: TGTGCCAGCAGTTTGGTGGCTAGAAACAATGAGCAGTTCTTC. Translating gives CASSLVARNNEQFF.

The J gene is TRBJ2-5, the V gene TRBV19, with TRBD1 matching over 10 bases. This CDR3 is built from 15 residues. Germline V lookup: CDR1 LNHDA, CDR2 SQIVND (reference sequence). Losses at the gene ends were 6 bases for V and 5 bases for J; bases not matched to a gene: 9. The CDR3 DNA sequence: TGTGCCAGTAGCCTCCGGGACAGGGGATGGGAGACCCAGTACTTC. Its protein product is CASSLRDRGWETQYF.

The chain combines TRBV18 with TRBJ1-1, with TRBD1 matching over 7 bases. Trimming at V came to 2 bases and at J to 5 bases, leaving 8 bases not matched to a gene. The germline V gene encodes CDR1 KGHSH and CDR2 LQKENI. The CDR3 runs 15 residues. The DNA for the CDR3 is TGTGCCAGCTCACCAAGACAGGGATCGGGGACTGAAGCTTTCTTT. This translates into CASSPRQGSGTEAFF.

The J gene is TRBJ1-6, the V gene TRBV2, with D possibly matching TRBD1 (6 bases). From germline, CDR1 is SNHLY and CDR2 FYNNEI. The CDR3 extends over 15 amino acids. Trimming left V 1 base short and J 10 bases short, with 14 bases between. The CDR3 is CASSEVNYRVSPLHF. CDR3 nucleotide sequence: TGTGCCAGCAGTGAAGTTAATTACAGGGTCTCACCCCTCCACTTT.

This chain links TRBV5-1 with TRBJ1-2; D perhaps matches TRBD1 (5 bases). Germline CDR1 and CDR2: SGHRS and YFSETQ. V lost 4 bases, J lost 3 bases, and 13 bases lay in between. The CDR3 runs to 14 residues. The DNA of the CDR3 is TGCGCCAGCAGCCCCGCAGGGAGGGACTATGGCTACACCTTC. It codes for CASSPAGRDYGYTF.

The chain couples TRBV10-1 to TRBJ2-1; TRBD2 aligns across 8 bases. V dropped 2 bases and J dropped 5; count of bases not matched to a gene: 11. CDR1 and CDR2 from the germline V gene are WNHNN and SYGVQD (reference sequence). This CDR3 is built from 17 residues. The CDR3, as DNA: TGCGCCAGCAGTGAGATGAAACCGGGACTAGTAAACAATGAGCAGTTCTTC. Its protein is CASSEMKPGLVNNEQFF.

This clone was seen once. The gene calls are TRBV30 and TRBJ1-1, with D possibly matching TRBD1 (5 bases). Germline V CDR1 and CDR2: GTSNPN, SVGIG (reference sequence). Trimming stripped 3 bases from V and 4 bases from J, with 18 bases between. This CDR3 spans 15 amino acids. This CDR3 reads CAWRVSGVSVTEAFF. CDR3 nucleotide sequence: TGTGCCTGGAGGGTTTCGGGGGTCTCGGTCACTGAAGCTTTCTTT.

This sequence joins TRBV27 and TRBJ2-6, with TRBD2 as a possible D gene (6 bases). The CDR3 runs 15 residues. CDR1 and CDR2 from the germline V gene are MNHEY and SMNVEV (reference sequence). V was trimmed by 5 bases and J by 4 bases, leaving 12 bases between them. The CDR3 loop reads CASSPPGVGANVLTF. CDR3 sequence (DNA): TGTGCCAGCAGTCCTCCGGGGGTAGGGGCCAACGTCCTGACTTTC.

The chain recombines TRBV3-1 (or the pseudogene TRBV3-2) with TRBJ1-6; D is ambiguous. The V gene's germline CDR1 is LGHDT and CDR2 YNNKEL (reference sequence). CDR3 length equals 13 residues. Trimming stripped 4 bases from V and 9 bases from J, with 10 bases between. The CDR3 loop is CASSRLESSPLHF. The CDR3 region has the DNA TGTGCCAGCAGCCGTCTAGAAAGTTCACCCCTCCACTTT.